This T cell receptor beta chain was sequenced for a study of blood T cell repertoires in COVID-19. For the study at large: Collection of acute and convalescent COVID-19 samples took place in the United States, Italy and Spain.

Germline lookup yields CDR1 MNHNS and CDR2 SASEGT. V was clipped by 2 bases and J by 7 bases; unmatched bases: 4. This CDR3 is 16 amino acids long. Data came from immunoSEQ multiplex PCR; TCRdb stores just in-frame clones and leaves some out. The table includes around 370,000 clones, around 86% detected once. The rearrangement links TRBV6-1 to TRBJ2-2; 13 nucleotides line up with TRBD2. The TCR comes from a woman between 45 and 60 years old with COVID-19, enrolled during active disease. Sequencing input: peripheral blood. CDR3 sequence reads: CASSEYGTSGIGELFF. The DNA of the CDR3 is TGTGCCAGCAGTGAATATGGGACTAGCGGGATCGGGGAGCTGTTTTTT.